This record covers a single T cell receptor beta chain. The antigen remains unidentified. The data stem from a study of blood T cells in healthy people across ages. Whole-study findings and limits: While age rose, TCR beta diversity per million T cells dropped in a roughly linear way.

The germline V and J ends were trimmed by 3 bases and 4 bases, with 16 bases remaining between them. The CDR3 is made up of 15 amino acids. From germline, CDR1 is LNHDA and CDR2 SQIVND (reference sequence). Primers used in a second PCR of roughly 6 to 11 cycles were a sample-barcoded 5' primer and a J-beta primer mix. TCRdb re-called the 5' RACE reads through MiXCR, storing one row per CDR3 protein. Here the sample spans roughly 680,000 distinct CDR3 sequences, around a fifth being singletons. The sequenced sample consisted of blood. This TCR was sampled from a man aged 70-80 years in good health. V usage is TRBV19 and J usage is TRBJ2-7, with D hard to call. The CDR3 sequence: CASSISSGWVYEQYF. The CDR3, as DNA: TGTGCCAGTAGTATCTCCTCCGGGTGGGTTTACGAGCAGTACTTC.